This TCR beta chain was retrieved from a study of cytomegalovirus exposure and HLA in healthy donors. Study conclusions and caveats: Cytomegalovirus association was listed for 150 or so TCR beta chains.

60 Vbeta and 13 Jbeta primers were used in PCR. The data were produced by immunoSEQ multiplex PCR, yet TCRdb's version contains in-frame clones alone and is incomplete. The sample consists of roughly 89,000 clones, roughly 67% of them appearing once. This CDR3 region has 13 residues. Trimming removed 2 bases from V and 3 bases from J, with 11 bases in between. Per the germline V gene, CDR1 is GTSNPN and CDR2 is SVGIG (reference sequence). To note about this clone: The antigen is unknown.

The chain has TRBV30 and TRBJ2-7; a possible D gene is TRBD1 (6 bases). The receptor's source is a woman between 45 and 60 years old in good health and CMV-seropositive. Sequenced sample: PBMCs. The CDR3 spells CAWSIQGIYEQYF. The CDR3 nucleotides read TGTGCCTGGAGTATACAGGGTATCTACGAGCAGTACTTC.